This T cell receptor beta chain was captured in a study of neurological immune-mediated disorders. Study-wide background: Relapsing-remitting disease affected approximately 31, and secondary progressive 3, of around 34 multiple sclerosis patients.

This clonotype was picked up many times. The cDNA was generated through 5'RACE incorporating 10-nucleotide random UMIs. Via MiXCR, TCRdb re-called the 5' RACE reads, giving one row per CDR3 protein. The table has roughly 60,000 distinct CDR3 sequences, around 5% seen once; the top ten hold 3.4%. The receptor was isolated from a woman aged 45-65 years with multiple sclerosis. The specimen was PBMCs.

CDR3 DNA: TGCGCCAGCAGCAATCAGATCTTGTTCGGGGCTAATGAAAAACTGTTTTTT. This gives the protein CASSNQILFGANEKLFF. The rearrangement uses TRBV5-1 and TRBJ1-4, with no clear D. The CDR3 covers 17 residues. CDR1 is SGHRS and CDR2 is YFSETQ in the germline V gene. Trimming pared 4 bases from V and 3 bases from J, leaving 19 bases between.